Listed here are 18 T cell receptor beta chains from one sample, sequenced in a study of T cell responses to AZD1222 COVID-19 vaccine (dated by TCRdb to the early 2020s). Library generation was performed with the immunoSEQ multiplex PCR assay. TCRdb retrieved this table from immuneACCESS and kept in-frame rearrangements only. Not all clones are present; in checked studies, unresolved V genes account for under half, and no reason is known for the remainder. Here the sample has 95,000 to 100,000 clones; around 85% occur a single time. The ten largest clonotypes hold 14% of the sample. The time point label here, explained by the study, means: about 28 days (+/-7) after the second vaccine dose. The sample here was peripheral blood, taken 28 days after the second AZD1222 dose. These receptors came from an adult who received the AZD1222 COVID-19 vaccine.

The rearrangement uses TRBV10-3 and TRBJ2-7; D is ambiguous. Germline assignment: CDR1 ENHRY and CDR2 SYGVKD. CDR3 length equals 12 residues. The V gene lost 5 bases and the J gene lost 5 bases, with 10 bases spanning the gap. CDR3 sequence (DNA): TGTGCCATCAGTCCGAACAGCAACGAGCAGTACTTC. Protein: CAISPNSNEQYF.

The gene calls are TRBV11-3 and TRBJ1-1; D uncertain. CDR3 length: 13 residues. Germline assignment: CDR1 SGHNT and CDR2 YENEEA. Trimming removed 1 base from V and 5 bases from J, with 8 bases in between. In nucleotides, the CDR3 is TGTGCCAGCAGCTTAGTCTTGGGGACTGAAGCTTTCTTT. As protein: CASSLVLGTEAFF.

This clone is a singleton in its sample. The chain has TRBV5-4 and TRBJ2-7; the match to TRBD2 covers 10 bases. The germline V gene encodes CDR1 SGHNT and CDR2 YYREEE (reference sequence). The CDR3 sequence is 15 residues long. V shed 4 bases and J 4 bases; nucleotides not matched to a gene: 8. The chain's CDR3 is CASSPGTSERYEQYF. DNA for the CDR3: TGTGCCAGCAGCCCCGGGACTAGCGAGAGGTACGAGCAGTACTTC.

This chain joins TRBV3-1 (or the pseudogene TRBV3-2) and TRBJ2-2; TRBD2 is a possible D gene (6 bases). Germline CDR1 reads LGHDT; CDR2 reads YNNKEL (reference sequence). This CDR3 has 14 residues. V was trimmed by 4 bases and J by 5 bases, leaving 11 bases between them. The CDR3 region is CASSPRLGTGELFF. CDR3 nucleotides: TGTGCCAGCAGCCCCCGACTAGGAACCGGGGAGCTGTTTTTT.

This CDR3 reads CASSVMQGRIQPQHF. In DNA form, the CDR3 reads TGTGCCAGTAGTGTCATGCAGGGCCGAATTCAGCCCCAGCATTTT. The chain combines TRBV19 with TRBJ1-5, with D possibly being TRBD1 (5 bases). Trimming pared 5 bases from V and 6 bases from J, leaving 17 bases between. Germline-derived CDR1 and CDR2 are LNHDA and SQIVND (reference sequence). The CDR3 contains 15 residues.

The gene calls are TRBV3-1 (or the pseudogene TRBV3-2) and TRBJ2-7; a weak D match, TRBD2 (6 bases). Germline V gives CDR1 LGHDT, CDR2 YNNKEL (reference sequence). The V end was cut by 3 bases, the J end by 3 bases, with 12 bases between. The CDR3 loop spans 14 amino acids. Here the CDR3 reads CASSHAGRSYEQYF. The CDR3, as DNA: TGTGCCAGCAGCCACGCGGGACGGAGCTACGAGCAGTACTTC.

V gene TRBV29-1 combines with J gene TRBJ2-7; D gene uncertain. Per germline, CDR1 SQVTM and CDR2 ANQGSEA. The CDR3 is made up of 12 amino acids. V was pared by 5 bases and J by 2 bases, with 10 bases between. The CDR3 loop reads CSVKSGTYEQYF. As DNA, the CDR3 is TGCAGCGTTAAGTCGGGCACCTACGAGCAGTACTTC.

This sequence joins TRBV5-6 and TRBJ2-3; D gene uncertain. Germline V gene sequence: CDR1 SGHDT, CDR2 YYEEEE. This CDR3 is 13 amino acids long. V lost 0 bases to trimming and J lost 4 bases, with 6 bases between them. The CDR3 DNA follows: TGTGCCAGCAGCTTGGCTGAGGCAGATACGCAGTATTTT. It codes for CASSLAEADTQYF.

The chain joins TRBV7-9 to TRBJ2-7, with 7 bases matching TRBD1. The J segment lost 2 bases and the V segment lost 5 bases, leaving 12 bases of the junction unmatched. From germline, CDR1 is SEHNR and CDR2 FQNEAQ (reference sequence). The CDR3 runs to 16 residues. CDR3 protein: CASSEPSRQGPYEQYF. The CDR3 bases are TGTGCCAGCAGCGAGCCCTCGAGACAGGGCCCCTACGAGCAGTACTTC.

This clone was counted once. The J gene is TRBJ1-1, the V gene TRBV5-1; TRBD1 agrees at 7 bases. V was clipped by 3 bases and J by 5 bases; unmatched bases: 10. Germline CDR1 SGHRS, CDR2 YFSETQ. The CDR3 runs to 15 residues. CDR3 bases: TGCGCCAGCAGCTGGGGGCCCGGGACAGCGACTGAAGCTTTCTTT. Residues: CASSWGPGTATEAFF.

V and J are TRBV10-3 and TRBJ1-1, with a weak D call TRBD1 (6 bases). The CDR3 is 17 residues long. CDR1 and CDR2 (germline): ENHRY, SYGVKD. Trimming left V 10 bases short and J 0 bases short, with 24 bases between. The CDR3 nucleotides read TGTGCCACCTACTCGCCCGACGGGGGCTACATGAACACTGAAGCTTTCTTT. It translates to CATYSPDGGYMNTEAFF.

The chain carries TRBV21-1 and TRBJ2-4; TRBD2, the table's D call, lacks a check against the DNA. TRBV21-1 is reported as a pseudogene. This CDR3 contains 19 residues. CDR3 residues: CASSKEGSTSGTHKNIQYF. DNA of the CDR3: TGTGCCAGCAGCAAAGAGGGCTCCACCTCCGGGACTCACAAAAACATTCAGTACTTC.

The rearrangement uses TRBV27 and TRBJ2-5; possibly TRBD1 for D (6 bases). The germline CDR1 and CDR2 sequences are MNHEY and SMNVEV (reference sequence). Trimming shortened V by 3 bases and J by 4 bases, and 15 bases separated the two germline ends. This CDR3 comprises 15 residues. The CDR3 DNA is TGTGCCAGCAGTTTCAGGGGTTGGGCGGGAGAGACCCAGTACTTC. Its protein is CASSFRGWAGETQYF.

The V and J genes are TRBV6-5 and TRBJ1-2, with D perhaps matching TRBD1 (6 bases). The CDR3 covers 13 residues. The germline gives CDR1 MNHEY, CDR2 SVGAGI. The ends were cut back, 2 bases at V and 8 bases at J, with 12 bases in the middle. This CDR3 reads CASSYVGADGYTF. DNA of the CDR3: TGTGCCAGCAGTTACGTGGGGGCGGACGGCTACACCTTC.

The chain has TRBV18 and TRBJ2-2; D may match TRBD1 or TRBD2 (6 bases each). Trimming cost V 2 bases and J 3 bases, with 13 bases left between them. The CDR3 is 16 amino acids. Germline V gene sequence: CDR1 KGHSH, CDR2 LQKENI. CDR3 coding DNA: TGTGCCAGCTCACCAAACGGGGGCGCAGACACCGGGGAGCTGTTTTTT. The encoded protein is CASSPNGGADTGELFF.

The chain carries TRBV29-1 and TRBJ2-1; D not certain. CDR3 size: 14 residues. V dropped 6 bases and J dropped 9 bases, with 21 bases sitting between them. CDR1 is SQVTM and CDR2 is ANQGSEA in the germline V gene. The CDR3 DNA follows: TGCAGCGTCATCCGGACCGGTCTAGATGGTGAGCAGTTCTTC. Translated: CSVIRTGLDGEQFF.

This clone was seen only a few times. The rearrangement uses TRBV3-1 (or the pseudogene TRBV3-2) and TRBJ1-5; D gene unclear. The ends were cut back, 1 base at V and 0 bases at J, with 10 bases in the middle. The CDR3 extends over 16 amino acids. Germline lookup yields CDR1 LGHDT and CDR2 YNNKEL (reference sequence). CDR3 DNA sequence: TGTGCCAGCAGCCAAGGATCCACTATTAGCAATCAGCCCCAGCATTTT. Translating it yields CASSQGSTISNQPQHF.

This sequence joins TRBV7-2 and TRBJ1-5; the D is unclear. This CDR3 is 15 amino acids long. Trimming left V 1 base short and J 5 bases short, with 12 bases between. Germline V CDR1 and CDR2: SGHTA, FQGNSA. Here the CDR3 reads CASSLVLGLDQPQHF. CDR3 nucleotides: TGTGCCAGCAGCTTAGTCTTAGGGCTGGATCAGCCCCAGCATTTT.